The 13 T cell receptor beta chains below all came from one sample that was sequenced in a study of blood T cell repertoires in COVID-19. TCRdb's copy holds only in-frame clones and misses some; the assay was immunoSEQ multiplex PCR. Of about 120,000 clones in the sample, roughly 80% were seen once. Sequencing used peripheral blood. These receptors all come from a man in his 70s with acute or convalescent COVID-19.

This chain connects TRBV6-2 or TRBV6-3 to TRBJ1-5; D remains unclear. CDR3 length equals 12 residues. V lost 2 bases and J lost 6, with 5 bases in between. Germline V lookup: CDR1 MNHEY, CDR2 SVGEGT. The CDR3 DNA sequence: TGTGCCAGCAGTTACATCGGTCAGCCCCAGCATTTT. The encoded protein is CASSYIGQPQHF.

The chain combines TRBV5-4 with TRBJ1-4; the match to TRBD1 covers 10 bases. The CDR3 extends over 14 amino acids. The V and J ends lost 4 bases and 7 bases, in that order; junction bases with no gene match: 4. CDR1 is SGHNT and CDR2 is YYREEE in the germline V gene (reference sequence). The DNA for the CDR3 is TGTGCCAGCAGCCAGACAGGGGGCTTTGAAAAACTGTTTTTT. Its translation is CASSQTGGFEKLFF.

The genes are TRBV7-3 and TRBJ2-5, with D possibly being TRBD1 (6 bases). The germline V gene encodes CDR1 SGHTA and CDR2 FQGTGA. Trimming left V 3 bases short and J 1 base short, with 12 bases between. This CDR3 has 15 residues. The CDR3 is CASSFRQGLQETQYF. The CDR3 nucleotides read TGTGCCAGCAGCTTCCGTCAGGGGCTCCAAGAGACCCAGTACTTC.

The chain has TRBV6-5 and TRBJ2-1; 8 bases fit TRBD1. CDR1 is MNHEY and CDR2 is SVGAGI in the germline V gene. The CDR3 covers 15 residues. With 3 bases clipped from V and 6 bases from J, the junction kept 7 bases outside the gene matches. The CDR3 sequence: CASSYGGRGPNEQFF. The DNA of the CDR3 is TGTGCCAGCAGTTATGGCGGCAGGGGGCCCAATGAGCAGTTCTTC.

This chain connects TRBV7-8 to TRBJ2-7; 14 positions agree with TRBD2. Germline values: CDR1 SGHVS, CDR2 FQNEAQ. This CDR3 comprises 14 residues. With V trimmed by 3 bases and J by 6 bases, 1 base remained unmatched. The CDR3 region has the DNA TGTGCCAGCAGCTTGGGACTAGCGGGAGCCGAGCAGTACTTC. This codes for CASSLGLAGAEQYF.

As concerns this clone: This same CDR3 is encoded by further DNA sequences in the sample. The rearrangement uses TRBV28 and TRBJ2-3; unclear D gene. CDR3 length: 13 residues. Trimming took 3 bases from V and 2 from J, leaving 6 bases between them. Germline V lookup: CDR1 MDHEN, CDR2 SYDVKM. The CDR3 is CASSLQSTDTQYF. The CDR3 DNA follows: TGTGCCAGCAGTTTGCAGTCCACAGATACGCAGTATTTT.

The V call is TRBV27, the J call TRBJ2-3; the match to TRBD1 covers 7 bases. Germline assignment: CDR1 MNHEY and CDR2 SMNVEV (reference sequence). After removal of 6 bases from V and 0 bases from J, the junction contained 6 bases not matched to a gene. The CDR3 has 15 residues. The CDR3 spells CASSPWGQSTDTQYF. The CDR3 DNA is TGTGCCAGCAGCCCGTGGGGACAGAGCACAGATACGCAGTATTTT.

The chain is built from TRBV3-1 (or the pseudogene TRBV3-2) and TRBJ2-7; maybe TRBD1 (6 bases). V lost 1 base and J lost 2, with 15 bases in between. The germline V gene encodes CDR1 LGHDT and CDR2 YNNKEL (reference sequence). CDR3 length equals 16 residues. CDR3 sequence: CASSQGILGDTYEQYF. The CDR3 coding sequence is TGTGCCAGCAGCCAAGGAATTTTGGGGGACACCTACGAGCAGTACTTC.

The J gene is TRBJ1-2, the V gene TRBV9, with D uncertain. The CDR3 sequence is 14 residues long. Trimming removed 2 bases from V and 4 bases from J, with 12 bases in between. The germline V gene encodes CDR1 SGDLS and CDR2 YYNGEE. The CDR3 DNA reads TGTGCCAGCAGCGTCGACCCTGAGGGCTATGGCTACACCTTC. This sequence encodes CASSVDPEGYGYTF.

The CDR3, as DNA: TGTGCCAGCAGTCTCCGGACTAGCGGGAGGATAGGAGGCGGGGAGCTGTTTTTT. Protein product: CASSLRTSGRIGGGELFF. The V and J genes are TRBV28 and TRBJ2-2; 14 positions agree with TRBD2. Trimming at V came to 5 bases and at J to 7 bases, leaving 12 bases not matched to a gene. Germline values: CDR1 MDHEN, CDR2 SYDVKM. The CDR3 consists of 18 residues.

This chain connects TRBV28 to TRBJ2-7; 13 positions match TRBD2. The CDR3 length is 16 residues. The V segment lost 6 bases and the J segment 0 bases; nucleotides outside the gene matches: 5. The germline CDR1 and CDR2 sequences are MDHEN and SYDVKM. This chain's CDR3 is CASRLGLAGSSYEQYF. CDR3 in DNA: TGTGCCAGCAGACTGGGACTAGCGGGAAGCTCCTACGAGCAGTACTTC.

The rearrangement joins TRBV3-1 (or the pseudogene TRBV3-2) to TRBJ1-2; no clear D. Deletions cut 0 bases from V and 4 bases from J, with 9 bases between. This CDR3 contains 14 residues. Germline lookup yields CDR1 LGHDT and CDR2 YNNKEL (reference sequence). In DNA, the CDR3 is TGTGCCAGCAGCCAAGACTTTACAGTCTATGGCTACACCTTC. This gives the protein CASSQDFTVYGYTF.

The V call is TRBV28, the J call TRBJ2-5; 12 bases align to TRBD1. Germline loops: CDR1 MDHEN, CDR2 SYDVKM. The V and J ends lost 6 bases and 4 bases, in that order; junction bases with no gene match: 6. The CDR3 runs 15 residues. Here the CDR3 reads CASSRGQGAGETQYF. In DNA form, the CDR3 reads TGTGCCAGCAGCCGGGGACAGGGGGCGGGAGAGACCCAGTACTTC.